This TCR beta chain was observed in a study of OX40 agonist ivuxolimab in advanced cancers. About the study as a whole: The costimulatory receptor OX40 (CD134) was targeted by ivuxolimab, a fully human IgG2 agonistic monoclonal antibody. Intravenous ivuxolimab was administered to patients every 2 weeks at six dose levels: 0.01, 0.1, 0.3, 1.5, 3 and 10 mg/kg. Of the 50 or so patients in dose escalation, around 20 had hepatocellular carcinoma, roughly 15 had melanoma, 9 had renal cell carcinoma and 9 had head and neck cancer. In the dose-escalation cohort, around 80% of patients were male, and the mean age was around 60 years with a range of roughly 20 to 80. Patients were allowed to have had prior anti-PD-1, anti-PD-L1 or anti-CTLA-4 therapy, and 40% of the dose-escalation patients had been treated with checkpoint inhibitors. Three dose-escalation patients achieved partial responses, one with hepatocellular carcinoma and two with cutaneous melanoma. The point of sequencing TCRbeta in the periphery was to test whether ivuxolimab changed TCR sequence diversity and drove clonal T-cell expansion. The paper describes the monotherapy dose-escalation part (N ≈ 51 patients) of the phase I trial of ivuxolimab.

What the work shows at the level of the full study, not this receptor alone: At doses from 0.1 to 3.0 mg/kg, clonal expansion was seen in both CD4+ and CD8+ blood T cells between baseline and week 6. After ivuxolimab, more expanded clones were found on average in CD8+ T cells than in CD4+ T cells. In partial responders in the 0.1-3.0 mg/kg groups, normalized peripheral clonal expansion was found to be among the lowest, especially among CD8+ T cells. Antigen specificity was not determined for the clonally expanded peripheral T cells. Low levels of normalized T-cell clonal expansion were also seen in some nonresponding patients.

Patients with a history of autoimmune disease or receiving systemic immunosuppression were excluded from the trial. Peripheral blood for TCR sequencing was collected from all dose cohorts at baseline, on cycle 4 day 1, and on cycle 7 day 1. The samples were drawn from a first-in-human, open-label, multicenter phase I dose-escalation trial of ivuxolimab. Adults with locally advanced or metastatic melanoma, renal cell carcinoma, hepatocellular carcinoma or head and neck squamous cell carcinoma were enrolled in the trial. Before TCR sequencing, CD4+ T cells and CD8+ T cells were sorted from peripheral blood as separate populations. CDR3 length: 16 amino acids, cysteine to phenylalanine. The retained sequence is limited to the CDR3, 48 bases, with the frame set at the first base. The germline V gene yields MGHRA for CDR1 and YSYEKL for CDR2. The junction shows trimming of 3 bases on V and 2 bases on J, plus 15 bases between the germline ends.

A note on this clone: The target of this receptor is not known. No base qualities exist here, and no much larger clone lies one base off it.

Genomic DNA was isolated from the sorted cells so that the TCRbeta CDR3 region could be sequenced. The immunoSEQ Assay was used to sequence the TCRbeta CDR3 regions. In TCRdb, the immuneACCESS table is reduced to in-frame sequences with V and J assigned. These tables do not hold every clone; where another copy was compared, an unresolved V gene accounts for under half, and the others remain unexplained. Recorded for this sample are 50,000 or so clones; more than 65% of them occurred a single time. The ten largest clonotypes hold 1.9% of the sample. The sequence was obtained from an adult with an advanced solid tumor such as melanoma, head and neck, liver or kidney cancer. This chain is built from TRBV4-1 and TRBJ2-3; the D gene is possibly TRBD2, with 6 bases matching. Sample: CD4+ or CD8+ T cells sorted from blood, taken in a trial of the OX40 agonist ivuxolimab. The encoded CDR3 is CASSQATRSLTDTQYF. The sequenced DNA is TGCGCCAGCAGCCAGGCGACTAGGAGCCTCACAGATACGCAGTATTTT.